The 17 T cell receptor beta chains below come from one sample, sequenced in a study of regulatory T cells in long-lasting Graves disease. Researchers made TCR beta libraries by using iRepertoire HTBI primers and running Arm-PCR on CDR3 regions. Via MiXCR, TCRdb re-called the multiplex PCR reads, giving one row per CDR3 protein. The table lists roughly 510,000 distinct CDR3 sequences, 16% of them singletons, with about 12% in the top ten. Time point reported: newly diagnosed GD, antithyroid drugs for less than 3 months. Isolated PBMC RNA provided the starting material for the TCR library. Another study also made use of these data, one on T cells in Graves' hyperthyroidism and ophthalmopathy.

The source was peripheral blood mononuclear cells (PBMCs), collected at new diagnosis, from a patient treated with antithyroid drugs. The receptors shown here come from a man between 18 and 29 years old with Graves disease.

This chain connects TRBV20-1 to TRBJ2-2; no reliable D call. The V end was cut by 3 bases, the J end by 2 bases, with 7 bases between. Germline values: CDR1 DFQATT, CDR2 SNEGSKA (reference sequence). This CDR3 has 13 residues. The CDR3 loop reads CSASSLNTGELFF. CDR3 nucleotide sequence: TGCAGTGCTAGTAGCCTTAACACCGGGGAGCTGTTTTTT.

This clonotype has a handful of counts. This chain links TRBV9 with TRBJ1-5, with D perhaps matching TRBD1 (5 bases). V lost 0 bases and J 1 base, leaving 8 bases between the germline ends. The CDR3 has 15 amino acids. CDR1 is SGDLS and CDR2 is YYNGEE in the germline V gene. CDR3 in amino acids: CASSVEGNSNQPQHF. The CDR3 DNA reads as TGTGCCAGCAGCGTAGAGGGGAACAGCAATCAGCCCCAGCATTTT.

This clonotype was counted many times. This sequence joins TRBV10-3 and TRBJ2-7; 8 nucleotides line up with TRBD1. The CDR3 has 15 residues. CDR1 and CDR2 from the germline V gene are ENHRY and SYGVKD. J gave up 5 bases and V 2 bases, and 8 bases lay outside the gene matches. CDR3 protein: CAISEPTQGADEQYF. The CDR3, as DNA: TGTGCCATCAGTGAGCCGACCCAGGGGGCAGACGAGCAGTACTTC.

The chain uses TRBV7-3 and TRBJ1-1; TRBD1 matches at 7 bases. The CDR3 extends over 14 amino acids. The junction had 6 bases not matched to a gene; V was cut back by 4 bases and J by 4 bases. Germline V gives CDR1 SGHTA, CDR2 FQGTGA. CDR3 DNA sequence: TGTGCCAGCAGCTCTACAGGGGAGGGCACTGAAGCTTTCTTT. Translated: CASSSTGEGTEAFF.

This clonotype occurred many times. The chain carries TRBV6-5 and TRBJ2-5; 8 positions match TRBD1. CDR1 is MNHEY and CDR2 is SVGAGI in the germline V gene. The CDR3 is made up of 15 amino acids. Trimming at V came to 3 bases and at J to 4 bases, leaving 7 bases not matched to a gene. The CDR3 spells CASSYGDRFRETQYF. The CDR3 DNA reads TGTGCCAGCAGTTATGGGGACAGGTTTAGAGAGACCCAGTACTTC.

A word on this clonotype: A junction boundary mismatches the germline segment, possibly from a read error. V usage is TRBV12-5 and J usage is TRBJ1-1, with D unresolved. CDR1 and CDR2 (germline): LGHNT, FRNRAP. The CDR3 consists of 12 residues. The CDR3 is CASCFNSGEAFF. The CDR3 DNA is TGTGCTAGTTGTTTTAATAGCGGTGAAGCTTTCTTT.

This clonotype was seen only a few times. The CDR3 DNA follows: TGTGCCTGGAGTGTATCTAGATGGGATACGCAGTATTTT. Translation: CAWSVSRWDTQYF. The chain employs TRBV30 and TRBJ2-3; no clear D. The ends were cut back, 0 bases at V and 6 bases at J, with 10 bases in the middle. The CDR3 is made up of 13 amino acids. In germline, CDR1 is GTSNPN, CDR2 SVGIG (reference sequence).

This clonotype was counted many times. The rearrangement joins TRBV12-3 or TRBV12-4 to TRBJ2-1; 8 nucleotides match TRBD2. The CDR3 is 15 amino acids. J gave up 4 bases and V 3 bases, and 5 bases lay outside the gene matches. CDR3 sequence (DNA): TGTGCCAGCAGTTTGACCGGGAGGGTATACAATGAGCAGTTCTTC. It translates to CASSLTGRVYNEQFF.

The chain carries TRBV20-1 and TRBJ2-1, with TRBD2 matching 8 bases. There are 14 residues in the CDR3. Losses at the gene ends were 6 bases for V and 5 bases for J; bases not matched to a gene: 9. Germline loops: CDR1 DFQATT, CDR2 SNEGSKA (reference sequence). CDR3 nucleotide sequence: TGCAGTGCACCCCTCCCGGGACTAGACAATGAGCAGTTCTTC. As protein: CSAPLPGLDNEQFF.

Notes on this clonotype: One base away lies a much larger clone, so this may be a sequencing read error. The chain has TRBV28 and TRBJ2-7; 12 nucleotides align to TRBD1. The V gene's germline CDR1 is MDHEN and CDR2 SYDVKM. The CDR3 has 14 residues. Trimming cost V 7 bases and J 7 bases; bases outside gene matches: 8. CDR3 nucleotides: TGTGCCAGCATAGGGACAGGGGGCCCCGATGAGCAGTACTTC. Translation: CASIGTGGPDEQYF.

CDR3 residues: CASSVDLAGVNTGELFF. Here the CDR3 DNA reads TGTGCCAGCAGCGTAGACCTAGCGGGGGTGAACACCGGGGAGCTGTTTTTT. The chain couples TRBV7-2 to TRBJ2-2; TRBD2 matches at 10 bases. The J segment lost 1 base and the V segment lost 5 bases, leaving 7 bases of the junction unmatched. Per germline, CDR1 SGHTA and CDR2 FQGNSA. The CDR3 runs 17 residues.

This clonotype was counted at least ten times. The chain joins TRBV7-9 to TRBJ2-1; 13 bases line up with TRBD2. This CDR3 contains 15 residues. V was pared by 4 bases and J by 8 bases, with 5 bases of the junction left unmatched. Germline V lookup: CDR1 SEHNR, CDR2 FQNEAQ (reference sequence). The CDR3 DNA follows: TGTGCCAGCAGCTACGGGACTAGCGGGACCGATGAGCAGTTCTTC. It codes for CASSYGTSGTDEQFF.

This clonotype was counted only a few times. The chain joins TRBV9 to TRBJ2-5; TRBD1 aligns across 8 bases. J lost 2 bases, V lost 1 base, and 4 bases had no gene match. Germline V gene sequence: CDR1 SGDLS, CDR2 YYNGEE. This CDR3 contains 15 residues. For the CDR3, the DNA is TGTGCCAGCAGCGTACAGGGGGCGGGTCAAGAGACCCAGTACTTC. Protein: CASSVQGAGQETQYF. Full variable domain (outside the CDR3, taken from reference TRBV9 and TRBJ2-5): DSGVTQTPKHLITATGQRVTLRCSPRSGDLSVYWYQQSLDQGLQFLIQYYNGEERAKGNILERFSAQQFPDLHSELNLSSLELGDSALYFCASSVQGAGQETQYFGPGTRLLVL.

This clonotype has ten or more counts. This chain links TRBV27 with TRBJ2-1; 7 positions agree with TRBD2. Germline CDR1 MNHEY, CDR2 SMNVEV (reference sequence). The CDR3 is 14 residues long. V gave up 8 bases and J gave up 8 bases; unmatched junction bases: 12. Written as DNA, the CDR3 is TGTGCCAGCGCATACCGGGACTACGGCGATGAGCAGTTCTTC. This translates into CASAYRDYGDEQFF.

In its sample, this clonotype was seen many times. This rearrangement joins TRBV29-1 to TRBJ2-7; D gene unclear. Trimming took 0 bases from V and 2 from J, leaving 14 bases between them. Germline V gene sequence: CDR1 SQVTM, CDR2 ANQGSEA. The length of the CDR3 is 15 residues. The CDR3 region is CSVEDPTKIPYEQYF. The CDR3, as DNA: TGCAGCGTTGAAGACCCTACTAAGATCCCCTACGAGCAGTACTTC.

This clonotype was counted a few times. The rearrangement joins TRBV20-1 to TRBJ1-6; no firm D call. Germline V gives CDR1 DFQATT, CDR2 SNEGSKA (reference sequence). The germline V and J ends were trimmed by 6 bases and 3 bases, with 12 bases remaining between them. The CDR3 spans 14 residues. In DNA, the CDR3 is TGCAGTGCACAGTCGGCTCTCTATAATTCACCCCTCCACTTT. It codes for CSAQSALYNSPLHF.

V is TRBV6-1 and J is TRBJ1-2; D is unresolved. The CDR3 loop spans 12 amino acids. V shed 9 bases and J shed 2 bases, with 10 bases lying between them. CDR1 and CDR2 (germline): MNHNS, SASEGT. CDR3 residues: CASYSSNYGYTF. The DNA for the CDR3 is TGTGCCAGTTATAGCAGCAACTATGGCTACACCTTC.